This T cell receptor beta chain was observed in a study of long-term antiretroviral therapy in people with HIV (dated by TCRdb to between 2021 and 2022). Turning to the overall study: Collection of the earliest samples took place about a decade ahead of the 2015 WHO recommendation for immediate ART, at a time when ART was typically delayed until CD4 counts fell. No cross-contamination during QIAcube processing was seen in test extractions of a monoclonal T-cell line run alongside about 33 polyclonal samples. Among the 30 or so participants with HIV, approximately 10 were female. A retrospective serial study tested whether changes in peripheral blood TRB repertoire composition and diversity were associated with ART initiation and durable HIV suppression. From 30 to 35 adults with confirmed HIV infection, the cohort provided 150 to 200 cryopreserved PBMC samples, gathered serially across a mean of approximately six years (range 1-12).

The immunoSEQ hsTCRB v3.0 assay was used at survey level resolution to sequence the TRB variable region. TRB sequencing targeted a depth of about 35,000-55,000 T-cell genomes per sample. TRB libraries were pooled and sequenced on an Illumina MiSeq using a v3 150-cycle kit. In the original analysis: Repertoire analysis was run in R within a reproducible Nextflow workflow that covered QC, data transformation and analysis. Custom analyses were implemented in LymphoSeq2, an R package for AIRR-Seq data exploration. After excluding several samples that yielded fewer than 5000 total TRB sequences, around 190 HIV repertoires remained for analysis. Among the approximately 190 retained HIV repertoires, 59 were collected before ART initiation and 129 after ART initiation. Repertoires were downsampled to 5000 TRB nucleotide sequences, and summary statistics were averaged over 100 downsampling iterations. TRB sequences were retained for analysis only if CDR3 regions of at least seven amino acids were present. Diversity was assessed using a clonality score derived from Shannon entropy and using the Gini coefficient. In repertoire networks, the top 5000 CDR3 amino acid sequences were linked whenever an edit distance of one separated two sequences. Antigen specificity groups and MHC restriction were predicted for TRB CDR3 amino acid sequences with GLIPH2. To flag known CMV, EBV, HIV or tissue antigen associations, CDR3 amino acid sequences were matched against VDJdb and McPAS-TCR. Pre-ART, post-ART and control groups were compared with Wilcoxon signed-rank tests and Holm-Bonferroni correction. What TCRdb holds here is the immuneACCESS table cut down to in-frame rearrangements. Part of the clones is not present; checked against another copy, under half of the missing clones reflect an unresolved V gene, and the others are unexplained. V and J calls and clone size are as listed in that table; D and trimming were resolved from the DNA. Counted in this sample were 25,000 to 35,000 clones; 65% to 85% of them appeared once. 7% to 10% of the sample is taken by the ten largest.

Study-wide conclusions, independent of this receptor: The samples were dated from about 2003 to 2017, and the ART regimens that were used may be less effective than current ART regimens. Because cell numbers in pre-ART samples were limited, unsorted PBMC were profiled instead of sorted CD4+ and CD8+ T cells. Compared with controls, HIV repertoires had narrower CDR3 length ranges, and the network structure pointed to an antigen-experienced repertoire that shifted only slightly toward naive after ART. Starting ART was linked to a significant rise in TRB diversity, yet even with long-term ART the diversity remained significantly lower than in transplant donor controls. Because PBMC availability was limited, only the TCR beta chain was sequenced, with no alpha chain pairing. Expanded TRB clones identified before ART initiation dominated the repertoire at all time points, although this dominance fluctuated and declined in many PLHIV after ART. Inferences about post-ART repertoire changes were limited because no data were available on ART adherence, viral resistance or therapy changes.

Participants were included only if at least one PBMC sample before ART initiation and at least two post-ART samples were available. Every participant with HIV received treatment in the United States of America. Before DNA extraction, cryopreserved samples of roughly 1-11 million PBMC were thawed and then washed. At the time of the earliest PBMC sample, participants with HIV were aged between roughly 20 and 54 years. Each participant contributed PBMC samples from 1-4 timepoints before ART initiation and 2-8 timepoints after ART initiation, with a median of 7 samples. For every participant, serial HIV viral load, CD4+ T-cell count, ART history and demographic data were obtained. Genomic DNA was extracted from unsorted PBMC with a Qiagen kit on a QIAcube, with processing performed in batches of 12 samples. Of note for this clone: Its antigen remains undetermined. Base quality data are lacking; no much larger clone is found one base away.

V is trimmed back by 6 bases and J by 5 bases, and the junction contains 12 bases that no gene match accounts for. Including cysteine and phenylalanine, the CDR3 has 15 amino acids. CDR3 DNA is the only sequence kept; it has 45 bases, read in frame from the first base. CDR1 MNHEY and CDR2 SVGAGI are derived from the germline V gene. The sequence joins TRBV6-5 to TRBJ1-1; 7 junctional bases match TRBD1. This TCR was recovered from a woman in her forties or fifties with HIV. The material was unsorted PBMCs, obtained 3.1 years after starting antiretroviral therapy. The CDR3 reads CASRREARGITEAFF. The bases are TGTGCCAGCAGACGCGAGGCCAGGGGGATAACTGAAGCTTTCTTT.